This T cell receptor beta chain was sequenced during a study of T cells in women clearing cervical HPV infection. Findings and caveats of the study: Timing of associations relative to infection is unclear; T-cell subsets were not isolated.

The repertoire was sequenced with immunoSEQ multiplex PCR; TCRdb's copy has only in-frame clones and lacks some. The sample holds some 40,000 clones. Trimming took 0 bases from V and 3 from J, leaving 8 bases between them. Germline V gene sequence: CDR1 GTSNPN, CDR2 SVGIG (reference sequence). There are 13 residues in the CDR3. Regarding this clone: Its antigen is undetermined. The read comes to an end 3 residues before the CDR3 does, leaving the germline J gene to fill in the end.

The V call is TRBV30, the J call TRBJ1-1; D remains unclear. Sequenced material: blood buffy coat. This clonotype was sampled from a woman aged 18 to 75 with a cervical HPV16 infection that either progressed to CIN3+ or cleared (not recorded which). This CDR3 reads CAWSVAGYTEAFF. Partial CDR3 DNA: TGTGCCTGGAGTGTAGCGGGGTACACTGAA.